The rows below give T cell receptor beta chains drawn from one sample of a study of T cells in Graves' hyperthyroidism and ophthalmopathy. TCRdb reanalysed the multiplex PCR reads using MiXCR and keeps one entry per CDR3 protein. The data hold about 420,000 distinct CDR3 sequences, with approximately 14% observed a single time. Sequenced sample: blood. These receptor sequences come from a woman aged 18 to 35 with Graves' hyperthyroidism. CDR3s include the opening cysteine and the closing phenylalanine or tryptophan. A D gene is named only where the DNA matches it firmly. The size entry is marked missing in some rows and otherwise reads once, few, many or a size class.

abundance: NA
d_gene: NA
v_gene: TRBV7-2
j_gene: TRBJ1-4
CDR3nt: TGTGCCAGCAGCCCCCAGACGGGAAAAAATGAAAAACTGTTTTTT
CDR3aa: CASSPQTGKNEKLFF

abundance: few
d_gene: NA
v_gene: TRBV7-3
j_gene: TRBJ2-2
CDR3nt: TGTGCCAGCAGCTTACAAGGGAGGAGCACCGGGGAGCTGTTTTTT
CDR3aa: CASSLQGRSTGELFF

abundance: many
d_gene: NA
v_gene: TRBV6-1
j_gene: TRBJ2-5
CDR3nt: TGTGCCAGCAGTGCCGAATTAGGAGGCACGAGAGAGACCCAGTACTTC
CDR3aa: CASSAELGGTRETQYF

abundance: NA
d_gene: NA
v_gene: TRBV19
j_gene: TRBJ1-5
CDR3nt: TGTGCCAGTAGTATAGTGACAGTTCATCAGCCCCAGCATTTT
CDR3aa: CASSIVTVHQPQHF

abundance: few
d_gene: NA
v_gene: TRBV9
j_gene: TRBJ2-6
CDR3nt: TGTGCCAGCAGCCCTTTCATTACTGGGGCCAACGTCCTGACTTTC
CDR3aa: CASSPFITGANVLTF

abundance: NA
d_gene: TRBD2
v_gene: TRBV19
j_gene: TRBJ2-1
CDR3nt: TGTGCCAGTAGTATTTCAGCGGGAGGTCTTTTGAGCTCCTACAATGAGCAGTTCTTC
CDR3aa: CASSISAGGLLSSYNEQFF

abundance: many
d_gene: TRBD2
v_gene: TRBV28
j_gene: TRBJ2-3
CDR3nt: TGTGCCAGCAGTCCCCGACTAGCGGGAGCGCTAAATACGCAGTATTTT
CDR3aa: CASSPRLAGALNTQYF

abundance: few
d_gene: NA
v_gene: TRBV13
j_gene: TRBJ2-6
CDR3nt: TGTGCCAGCAGCTTAAAGCGGGCACACAGGGGACAGTTAACCACTGGGGCCAACGTCCTGACTTTC
CDR3aa: CASSLKRAHRGQLTTGANVLTF

abundance: many
d_gene: TRBD2
v_gene: TRBV13
j_gene: TRBJ2-7
CDR3nt: TGTGCCAGCAGCCCACCTCTTGCGGGAGGGCCTTCGGAGCAGTACTTC
CDR3aa: CASSPPLAGGPSEQYF

abundance: few
d_gene: TRBD1
v_gene: TRBV30
j_gene: TRBJ2-3
CDR3nt: TGTGCCTGGAGAAGGGACAGTGTGGCCACAGATACGCAGTATTTT
CDR3aa: CAWRRDSVATDTQYF

abundance: many
d_gene: NA
v_gene: TRBV6-2/TRBV6-3
j_gene: TRBJ1-1
CDR3nt: TGTGCCAGCCTCTACGCCGTGAACACTGAAGCTTTCTTT
CDR3aa: CASLYAVNTEAFF

abundance: NA
d_gene: TRBD1
v_gene: TRBV19
j_gene: TRBJ1-4
CDR3nt: TGTGCCAGTAGGCGACAGGGGGCTAAAGAAAAACTGTTTTTT
CDR3aa: CASRRQGAKEKLFF

abundance: many
d_gene: TRBD2
v_gene: TRBV20-1
j_gene: TRBJ2-7
CDR3nt: TGCAGTGCTAGAGACCTAGCGGGAGGCTACGAGCAGTACTTC
CDR3aa: CSARDLAGGYEQYF

abundance: few
d_gene: TRBD1
v_gene: TRBV28
j_gene: TRBJ1-5
CDR3nt: TGTGCCAGCACCCCAGGGACAGGGAAAGGTCAGCCCCAGCATTTT
CDR3aa: CASTPGTGKGQPQHF

abundance: NA
d_gene: NA
v_gene: TRBV10-3
j_gene: TRBJ1-6
CDR3nt: TGTGCCAACGCTGCGGGAGGCAGGGATAATTCACCCCTCCACTTT
CDR3aa: CANAAGGRDNSPLHF

abundance: NA
d_gene: TRBD1
v_gene: TRBV29-1
j_gene: TRBJ2-7
CDR3nt: TGCAGCGCCGGACAGGGGACCTACGAGCAGTACTTC
CDR3aa: CSAGQGTYEQYF

abundance: NA
d_gene: NA
v_gene: TRBV12-3/TRBV12-4
j_gene: TRBJ1-2
CDR3nt: TGTGCCAGCAGCCCCCTTCGGAGTTACTATGGCTACACCTTC
CDR3aa: CASSPLRSYYGYTF

abundance: once
d_gene: NA
v_gene: TRBV19
j_gene: TRBJ1-5
CDR3nt: TGTGCCAGTAGTCGAGGGGGGGGGGCCAATCAGCCCCAGCATTTT
CDR3aa: CASSRGGGANQPQHF

abundance: NA
d_gene: NA
v_gene: TRBV4-2
j_gene: TRBJ1-1
CDR3nt: TGTGCCAGCAGCCAAGAACTCCGATCCGTAACGAACACTGAAGCTTTCTTT
CDR3aa: CASSQELRSVTNTEAFF

abundance: many
d_gene: NA
v_gene: TRBV7-9
j_gene: TRBJ2-7
CDR3nt: TGTGCCAGCAGCTTAGCGGGGTTCGGAACCTACGAGCAGTACTTC
CDR3aa: CASSLAGFGTYEQYF

abundance: many
d_gene: TRBD1
v_gene: TRBV10-1
j_gene: TRBJ1-1
CDR3nt: TGCGCCAGCAGTGAGGACAGGGGGAACACTGAAGCTTTCTTT
CDR3aa: CASSEDRGNTEAFF

abundance: NA
d_gene: NA
v_gene: TRBV20-1
j_gene: TRBJ2-3
CDR3nt: TGCAGTGTAGTAAGTTACAGGGAGAGCACAGATACGCAGTATTTT
CDR3aa: CSVVSYRESTDTQYF

abundance: many
d_gene: NA
v_gene: TRBV6-1
j_gene: TRBJ2-7
CDR3nt: TGTGCCAGCAGTGAAGCTCTAGGGTTCCACGAGCAGTACTTC
CDR3aa: CASSEALGFHEQYF

abundance: NA
d_gene: TRBD2
v_gene: TRBV19
j_gene: TRBJ2-3
CDR3nt: TGTGCCAGTAGTATCGGGACTAGCGGGGATACGCAGTATTTT
CDR3aa: CASSIGTSGDTQYF

abundance: many
d_gene: NA
v_gene: TRBV7-9
j_gene: TRBJ2-1
CDR3nt: TGTGCCAGCAGCTTCGGGGACTACAATGAGCAGTTCTTC
CDR3aa: CASSFGDYNEQFF

abundance: NA
d_gene: NA
v_gene: TRBV12-3/TRBV12-4
j_gene: TRBJ2-2
CDR3nt: TGTGCCAGCAGTTCTAATCTATACACCGGGGAGCTGTTTTTT
CDR3aa: CASSSNLYTGELFF

abundance: few
d_gene: NA
v_gene: TRBV10-1
j_gene: TRBJ2-1
CDR3nt: TGCGCCAGCAGTGAGTCGGCGTACAATGAGCAGTTCTTC
CDR3aa: CASSESAYNEQFF

abundance: NA
d_gene: TRBD2
v_gene: TRBV7-6
j_gene: TRBJ2-3
CDR3nt: TGTGCCAGCAGCGCTAGCGGCTTGGGCACAGATACGCAGTATTTT
CDR3aa: CASSASGLGTDTQYF

abundance: many
d_gene: NA
v_gene: TRBV2
j_gene: TRBJ1-2
CDR3nt: TGTGCCAGCAGTGTGGAGCTTTCCTCCTATGGCTACACCTTC
CDR3aa: CASSVELSSYGYTF

abundance: NA
d_gene: NA
v_gene: TRBV25-1
j_gene: TRBJ1-3
CDR3nt: TGTGCCAGCAGTGAACCCCGTGGGCTCTCTGGAAACACCATATATTTT
CDR3aa: CASSEPRGLSGNTIYF

abundance: NA
d_gene: NA
v_gene: TRBV9
j_gene: TRBJ2-7
CDR3nt: TGTGCCAGCAGCGTAGACCCAAAGGGAGACGAGCAGTACTTC
CDR3aa: CASSVDPKGDEQYF

abundance: few
d_gene: TRBD1
v_gene: TRBV5-1
j_gene: TRBJ1-4
CDR3nt: TGCGCCAGCTCTCCCACGGGACAGGGTAATGAAAAACTGTTTTTT
CDR3aa: CASSPTGQGNEKLFF

abundance: many
d_gene: TRBD1
v_gene: TRBV6-1
j_gene: TRBJ2-3
CDR3nt: TGTGCCAGCAGTCCTGGGACAGGGGGGAATACGCAGTATTTT
CDR3aa: CASSPGTGGNTQYF

abundance: many
d_gene: NA
v_gene: TRBV11-3
j_gene: TRBJ2-1
CDR3nt: TGTGCCAGCAGCTTAGGACCGACAGAGCAGTTCTTC
CDR3aa: CASSLGPTEQFF

abundance: NA
d_gene: TRBD2
v_gene: TRBV5-1
j_gene: TRBJ2-6
CDR3nt: TGCGCCAGCAGCTCAGGGAGGGGCGCTTATGGGGCCAACGTCCTGACTTTC
CDR3aa: CASSSGRGAYGANVLTF

abundance: many
d_gene: NA
v_gene: TRBV20-1
j_gene: TRBJ1-1
CDR3nt: TGCAGTGCTAGATCGCCAGCTGAACCCAACACTGAAGCTTTCTTT
CDR3aa: CSARSPAEPNTEAFF

abundance: few
d_gene: TRBD1
v_gene: TRBV25-1
j_gene: TRBJ1-1
CDR3nt: TGTGCCAGCAGTGCCGGACAGGGGGCTTTCACTGAAGCTTTCTTT
CDR3aa: CASSAGQGAFTEAFF

abundance: many
d_gene: TRBD2
v_gene: TRBV12-3/TRBV12-4
j_gene: TRBJ2-5
CDR3nt: TGTGCCAGCAGTTTGGGGTTAGCGGGAGGGATCCAAGAGACCCAGTACTTC
CDR3aa: CASSLGLAGGIQETQYF

abundance: many
d_gene: NA
v_gene: TRBV12-3/TRBV12-4
j_gene: TRBJ1-2
CDR3nt: TGTGCCAGCAGTCCGGGTGGTGGGCGGGGCTACACCTTC
CDR3aa: CASSPGGGRGYTF

abundance: many
d_gene: NA
v_gene: TRBV20-1
j_gene: TRBJ1-1
CDR3nt: TGCAGTGCTAAATTGACAAGGAACACTGAAGCTTTCTTT
CDR3aa: CSAKLTRNTEAFF

abundance: few
d_gene: TRBD2
v_gene: TRBV6-2/TRBV6-3
j_gene: TRBJ2-7
CDR3nt: TGTGCCAGCAGTTCCGGGACTAGCGGGAGGGCGGTCTACGAGCAGTACTTC
CDR3aa: CASSSGTSGRAVYEQYF

abundance: few
d_gene: TRBD2
v_gene: TRBV5-1
j_gene: TRBJ2-1
CDR3nt: TGCGCCGGCAGCAACGGACTAGCGGGAGGAATCTCCTACAATGAGCAGTTCTTC
CDR3aa: CAGSNGLAGGISYNEQFF

abundance: many
d_gene: NA
v_gene: TRBV2
j_gene: TRBJ2-3
CDR3nt: TGTGCCAGCAGCCTCCGGGACCGTCGTTTTGGAGATACGCAGTATTTT
CDR3aa: CASSLRDRRFGDTQYF

abundance: NA
d_gene: NA
v_gene: TRBV13
j_gene: TRBJ2-2
CDR3nt: TGTGCCAGCAGCTTAGGGCGGTCGATCACCGGGGAGCTGTTTTTT
CDR3aa: CASSLGRSITGELFF

abundance: many
d_gene: NA
v_gene: TRBV20-1
j_gene: TRBJ2-3
CDR3nt: TGCAGTGCTAGCGTTCTTAACACAGATACGCAGTATTTT
CDR3aa: CSASVLNTDTQYF

abundance: many
d_gene: TRBD1
v_gene: TRBV20-1
j_gene: TRBJ1-6
CDR3nt: TGCAGTGCTAGACCTGACAGGGTTAATAATTCACCCCTCCACTTT
CDR3aa: CSARPDRVNNSPLHF

abundance: NA
d_gene: TRBD1
v_gene: TRBV5-4
j_gene: TRBJ2-2
CDR3nt: TGTGCCAGCAGCTTTAATAGGGGGCAAGGGGGGGAGCTGTTTTTT
CDR3aa: CASSFNRGQGGELFF

abundance: many
d_gene: NA
v_gene: TRBV7-8
j_gene: TRBJ2-7
CDR3nt: TGTGCCAGCAGCTCAGGGGAAATCTACGAGCAGTACTTC
CDR3aa: CASSSGEIYEQYF

abundance: few
d_gene: NA
v_gene: TRBV4-3
j_gene: TRBJ1-3
CDR3nt: TGCGCCAGCAGCCCGCAACGACGGGGCCCTGGAAACACCATATATTTT
CDR3aa: CASSPQRRGPGNTIYF

abundance: NA
d_gene: NA
v_gene: TRBV20-1
j_gene: TRBJ1-1
CDR3nt: TGCAGTGCTAGATACACCGGGGCAGAGAACACTGAAGCTTTCTTT
CDR3aa: CSARYTGAENTEAFF

abundance: few
d_gene: TRBD1
v_gene: TRBV6-1
j_gene: TRBJ1-1
CDR3nt: TGTGCCAGCAGTGGACAGGGGAGGTACACTGAAGCTTTCTTT
CDR3aa: CASSGQGRYTEAFF

abundance: many
d_gene: NA
v_gene: TRBV5-1
j_gene: TRBJ1-1
CDR3nt: TGCGCCAGCAGCTTTGAGGGGTCTTATGCTGAAGCTTTCTTT
CDR3aa: CASSFEGSYAEAFF

abundance: NA
d_gene: NA
v_gene: TRBV7-2
j_gene: TRBJ2-7
CDR3nt: TGTGCCAGCAGCTTAATGGGGAACAGACCCGAGCAGTACTTC
CDR3aa: CASSLMGNRPEQYF

abundance: many
d_gene: NA
v_gene: TRBV30
j_gene: TRBJ2-7
CDR3nt: TGTGCCTGGAGTGTTAGCTCCTACGAGCAGTACTTC
CDR3aa: CAWSVSSYEQYF

abundance: many
d_gene: NA
v_gene: TRBV2
j_gene: TRBJ1-4
CDR3nt: TGTGCCAGCAGTGAATTCGACAGGCCGGCAACTAATGAAAAACTGTTTTTT
CDR3aa: CASSEFDRPATNEKLFF